This TCR beta chain was profiled in a study of response to subunit inactivated influenza vaccine. General observations from the study: The authors proposed limited new T cell recruitment per seasonal influenza vaccination.

The CDR3 length is 13 residues. Trimming shortened V by 7 bases and J by 4 bases, and 14 bases separated the two germline ends. Germline V lookup: CDR1 DFQATT, CDR2 SNEGSKA (reference sequence). As concerns this clonotype: Its antigen is unidentified.

TCRdb ran MiXCR on the RT-PCR reads and lists one entry per CDR3 protein. In the table there are around 850,000 distinct CDR3 sequences, around a sixth of which are singletons. This TCR came from a man aged 50-60 years who received an inactivated influenza vaccine. The chain uses TRBV20-1 and TRBJ2-1; D not resolved. This material consisted of PBMCs from blood, taken more than 4 days after vaccination. In DNA form, the CDR3 reads TGCAGTGTCGCCTCGTGGGAATACAATGAGCAGTTCTTC. Protein: CSVASWEYNEQFF.